A selection of T cell receptor beta chains follows, all from one sample in a study of tumor and adjacent non-tumor tissue in lung cancer. TCRdb reprocessed the multiplex PCR reads with MiXCR, giving one entry per CDR3 protein. The table has approximately 82,000 distinct CDR3 sequences, over 65% seen once. Sequenced sample: distant non-tumor lung tissue. All receptors come from a man between 65 and 80 years old with non-small cell lung cancer. The CDR3 runs from the conserved cysteine through the conserved F or W. Not every row has a clone size; where given, it reads once, few, many or a size class.

cdr3_aa	clone_size	v_call	j_call
CAIASGWGRETQYF	.	TRBV11-3	TRBJ2-5
CASSALGDAGKPQHF	.	TRBV6-6	TRBJ1-5
CASSRILDRGNTEAFF	.	TRBV4-1	TRBJ1-1
CASGQGWNGYTF	many	TRBV6-1	TRBJ1-2
CASSYSINKKQHF	.	TRBV6-5	TRBJ1-5
CASSLTGDYEQYF	many	TRBV7-9	TRBJ2-7
CASSLSHTQIDTQYF	.	TRBV5-4	TRBJ2-3
CTWSPLAGDMDTQYF	once	TRBV30	TRBJ2-3
CSVTDRFQVTQYF	once	TRBV29-1	TRBJ2-5
CSASPLGISPYNVQFF	few	TRBV20-1	TRBJ2-1
CSASTQGDYGYTF	many	TRBV29-1	TRBJ1-2
CASSIFNYGYIF	.	TRBV6-5	TRBJ1-2
CSSSINTGELFF	.	TRBV6-2/TRBV6-3	TRBJ2-2
CASSRSFSRVGGYNEQFF	.	TRBV12-3/TRBV12-4	TRBJ2-1
CGVTKGVGTEAFF	once	TRBV29-1	TRBJ1-1
CASSYFSGQGGETQYF	many	TRBV5-4	TRBJ2-5
CSVGRAGRTCEQYF	.	TRBV29-1	TRBJ2-7